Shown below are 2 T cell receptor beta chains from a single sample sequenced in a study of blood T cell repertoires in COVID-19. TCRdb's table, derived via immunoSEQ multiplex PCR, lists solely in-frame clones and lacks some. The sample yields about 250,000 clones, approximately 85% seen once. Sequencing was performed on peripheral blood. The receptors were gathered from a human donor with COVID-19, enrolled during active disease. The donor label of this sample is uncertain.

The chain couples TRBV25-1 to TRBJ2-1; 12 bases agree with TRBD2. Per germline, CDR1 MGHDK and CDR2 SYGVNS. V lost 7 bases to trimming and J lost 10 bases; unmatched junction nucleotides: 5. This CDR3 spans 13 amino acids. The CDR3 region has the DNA TGTGCCAGCACACCTAGCGGGAGGGGCGAGCAGTTCTTC. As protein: CASTPSGRGEQFF.

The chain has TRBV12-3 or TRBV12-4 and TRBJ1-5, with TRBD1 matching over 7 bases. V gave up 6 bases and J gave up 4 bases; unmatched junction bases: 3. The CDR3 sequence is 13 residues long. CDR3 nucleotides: TGTGCCAGCAGCACGGGACAGAATCAGCCCCAGCATTTT. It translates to CASSTGQNQPQHF.